The present TCR beta chain was sequenced within a study of shared clonotypes between healthy human individuals. As concerns this clone: The target antigen is unknown. Other DNA sequences of this sample code for an identical CDR3.

Splitting the CD4+ cells yielded a CD45RA+ naive subset and a CD45RA-negative memory subset. Sorted-subset replicate PCR reactions contained 200 ng DNA, corresponding to some 28,000 T cell genomes. Libraries were prepared by immunoSEQ multiplex PCR; TCRdb keeps only in-frame clonotypes and omits some of them. The repertoire holds approximately 1,000,000 clones, with 78% as singletons. The V end was cut by 0 bases, the J end by 4 bases, with 10 bases between. The CDR3 is 14 residues long. Germline V CDR1 and CDR2: SGHRS, YFSETQ. General study points: Shared across several donors were around 5% of the naive CD4 clonotypes.

This TCR was sampled from a man aged 18 to 29 in good health. Some clones in this sample may be carry-over from other donors' samples. Material for sequencing was memory CD4+ T cells from PBMCs. Subset here: CD45RA-negative fraction. The chain combines TRBV5-1 with TRBJ1-1; perhaps TRBD1 as D (5 bases). DNA for the CDR3: TGCGCCAGCAGCTTGGCGGGGGGTCTCACTGAAGCTTTCTTT. It yields the protein CASSLAGGLTEAFF.